This T cell receptor (beta chain) was sequenced in a study of T-cell reconstitution after alpha-beta-depleted transplantation in children. Preparation of the TCRbeta library was carried out with unique molecular identifiers. TCRdb independently ran MiXCR on the PCR reads; one entry per CDR3 protein. Here the sample spans 300,000 or so distinct CDR3 sequences, 9.9% being singletons. V gave up 4 bases and J gave up 7 bases; unmatched junction bases: 14. CDR3 size: 16 residues. This clonotype was detected a few times. V usage is TRBV12-3 or TRBV12-4 and J usage is TRBJ2-3; TRBD2 matches 7 bases. This receptor was taken from a human donor who donated a stem cell graft to a child with SCID. Here the sequenced sample was PBMCs from the stem cell graft donor, taken from the stem cell graft. The CDR3 DNA reads TGTGCCAGCAGTTCGGTGGGAGGGCGGCAGGCCTATACGCAGTATTTT. This translates into CASSSVGGRQAYTQYF.